Listed below are T cell receptor beta chains from one sample, sequenced in a study. TCRdb re-analysed the 5' RACE reads in MiXCR, keeping a single row per CDR3 protein. Of about 55,000 distinct CDR3 sequences listed, more than 20% are singletons. What was sequenced was tumor-infiltrating Tregs sorted from the breast tumor. The receptors originated from a female donor with breast cancer. Both conserved end residues are part of each CDR3. D genes are given only for firm matches. A clone size is listed for some rows: how often the clone was seen (once, few, many), or a class if it is expanded.

D gene	J gene	clone size	V gene	CDR3 protein	CDR3 DNA
NA	TRBJ2-4	NA	TRBV12-3/TRBV12-4	CASSLDPAANIQYF	TGTGCCAGCAGCCTCGACCCCGCCGCGAACATTCAGTACTTC
TRBD1	TRBJ1-2	few	TRBV7-9	CASSLTTGWGYTF	TGTGCCAGCAGCTTAACGACAGGGTGGGGCTACACCTTC
NA	TRBJ1-1	NA	TRBV7-9	CASSSNTGYTEAFF	TGTGCCAGCAGCTCCAACACAGGGTACACTGAAGCTTTCTTT
NA	TRBJ2-7	NA	TRBV2	CASRRLGDEQYF	TGTGCCAGCAGGAGACTCGGGGACGAGCAGTACTTC
TRBD1	TRBJ2-1	NA	TRBV19	CASSFPGTVNNEQFF	TGTGCCAGTAGTTTCCCCGGGACAGTTAACAATGAGCAGTTCTTC
NA	TRBJ2-7	few	TRBV3-1	CASSQNDRAYEQYF	TGTGCCAGCAGCCAGAACGACAGAGCCTACGAGCAGTACTTC
NA	TRBJ1-4	NA	TRBV7-2	CASSLVGVDNEKLFF	TGTGCCAGCAGCTTGGTGGGGGTGGATAATGAAAAACTGTTTTTT
NA	TRBJ1-4	many	TRBV7-9	CASSLEAEKLFF	TGTGCCAGCAGCTTAGAAGCCGAAAAACTGTTTTTT
NA	TRBJ1-6	few	TRBV7-9	CASSLHSSPLHF	TGTGCCAGCAGCTTACACTCCTCACCCCTCCACTTT
NA	TRBJ2-3	NA	TRBV5-1	CASGTGTQADTQYF	TGCGCCAGCGGTACAGGGACGCAGGCAGATACGCAGTATTTT
NA	TRBJ2-7	NA	TRBV6-6	CVSSTSRGTTPYEQYF	TGTGTCAGCAGTACCTCTCGGGGCACCACACCCTACGAGCAGTACTTC
NA	TRBJ2-7	NA	TRBV20-1	CSDQNRVFAYEQYF	TGCAGTGACCAGAACAGGGTATTTGCCTACGAGCAGTACTTC
NA	TRBJ1-2	few	TRBV29-1	CSVGGGRRYTF	TGCAGCGTTGGGGGAGGGCGTCGCTACACCTTC
TRBD2	TRBJ2-2	few	TRBV20-1	CSARSINSGSVTGELFF	TGCAGTGCTAGATCAATTAATAGCGGGAGTGTCACCGGGGAGCTGTTTTTT
NA	TRBJ2-7	NA	TRBV5-1	CASSPAGNYEQYF	TGCGCCAGCAGCCCCGCCGGGAACTACGAGCAGTACTTC
NA	TRBJ2-1	few	TRBV20-1	CSARVPRAGRPLEQFF	TGCAGTGCTAGAGTCCCACGGGCCGGCCGCCCTTTGGAGCAGTTCTTC
TRBD1	TRBJ2-1	NA	TRBV5-5	CASSLTGTEGPNEQFF	TGTGCCAGCAGCTTGACTGGGACAGAGGGACCCAATGAGCAGTTCTTC
TRBD2	TRBJ2-2	few	TRBV29-1	CSGGGLDGELFF	TGCAGCGGGGGGGGTTTAGACGGGGAGCTGTTTTTT
TRBD2	TRBJ2-1	few	TRBV30	CAWGLLADNEQFF	TGTGCCTGGGGGTTACTAGCGGACAATGAGCAGTTCTTC
TRBD1	TRBJ1-2	many	TRBV7-9	CASSPRGTGFYGYTF	TGTGCCAGCAGCCCGAGGGGGACAGGGTTCTATGGCTACACCTTC
NA	TRBJ2-3	NA	TRBV20-1	CSANEGVGTDTQYF	TGCAGTGCTAACGAGGGGGTAGGCACAGATACGCAGTATTTT
NA	TRBJ1-3	few	TRBV4-1	CASSHLGREWGNTIYF	TGCGCCAGCAGCCACTTAGGGCGGGAGTGGGGAAACACCATATATTTT
NA	TRBJ1-1	many	TRBV5-1	CASSPEMYRVVNTEAFF	TGCGCCAGCAGCCCCGAGATGTACAGAGTTGTGAACACTGAAGCTTTCTTT
NA	TRBJ2-7	few	TRBV7-2	CASSVVRGHYEQYF	TGTGCCAGCAGCGTAGTTCGGGGACACTACGAGCAGTACTTC
NA	TRBJ2-3	NA	TRBV11-2	CASSLVLGRADTQYF	TGTGCCAGCAGCTTAGTTCTAGGGCGGGCGGATACGCAGTATTTT
NA	TRBJ1-6	many	TRBV20-1	CSARDAASSYNSPLHF	TGCAGTGCTAGAGATGCAGCGAGCTCCTATAATTCACCCCTCCACTTT
NA	TRBJ2-7	NA	TRBV7-2	CASSPPGPAFYEQYF	TGTGCCAGCAGCCCCCCTGGGCCAGCTTTTTACGAGCAGTACTTC
TRBD1	TRBJ1-2	few	TRBV12-3/TRBV12-4	CASRPGGGGYTF	TGTGCCAGCAGGCCAGGGGGCGGTGGCTACACCTTC
NA	TRBJ2-7	NA	TRBV28	CASSPTFRQTYEQYF	TGTGCCAGCAGTCCCACCTTTAGGCAGACCTACGAGCAGTACTTC
TRBD2	TRBJ2-7	many	TRBV12-3/TRBV12-4	CASIDRASGVYEQYF	TGTGCCAGCATCGACCGGGCTAGCGGGGTCTACGAGCAGTACTTC
NA	TRBJ1-1	NA	TRBV11-3	CASSRDVGHEAFF	TGTGCCAGCAGCCGGGACGTCGGTCATGAAGCTTTCTTT
NA	TRBJ2-7	NA	TRBV5-1	CASSVGDMTAIRAYF	TGCGCCAGCAGCGTAGGCGATATGACAGCTATTCGCGCGTACTTC
NA	TRBJ2-5	NA	TRBV7-6	CASSSFQETQYF	TGTGCCAGCAGCTCGTTCCAAGAGACCCAGTACTTC
TRBD2	TRBJ2-1	NA	TRBV7-9	CASSPSGGGFNEQFF	TGTGCCAGCAGCCCGAGCGGGGGGGGGTTCAATGAGCAGTTCTTC
TRBD1	TRBJ1-1	NA	TRBV6-2/TRBV6-3	CASSRQGLSTEAFF	TGTGCCAGCAGTCGACAGGGTCTAAGCACTGAAGCTTTCTTT
NA	TRBJ2-6	few	TRBV5-4	CASSLMGANVLTF	TGTGCCAGCAGCTTGATGGGGGCCAACGTCCTGACTTTC
TRBD2	TRBJ2-1	NA	TRBV3-1	CASSQGRGRFNEQFF	TGTGCCAGCAGCCAAGGTCGCGGGAGGTTCAATGAGCAGTTCTTC
NA	TRBJ1-1	NA	TRBV5-6	CASSPGRVRNTEAFF	TGTGCCAGCAGCCCGGGGCGGGTCCGAAACACTGAAGCTTTCTTT
NA	TRBJ1-1	few	TRBV7-2	CASSYDGSSNTEAFF	TGTGCCAGCAGTTACGACGGATCTTCGAACACTGAAGCTTTCTTT
TRBD1	TRBJ2-1	many	TRBV20-1	CSAPRQGNEQFF	TGCAGTGCACCCCGACAGGGCAATGAGCAGTTCTTC
NA	TRBJ1-2	NA	TRBV5-1	CASSPGTEFYGYTF	TGCGCCAGCAGCCCCGGGACGGAGTTCTATGGCTACACCTTC